One sample yielded the 3 T cell receptor beta chains listed below, sequenced in a study of T cells in tuberculosis. Some clones are missing from TCRdb's copy, which holds only in-frame ones; the method was immunoSEQ multiplex PCR. The top ten hold over 4.5% of the sample, which has 29,000 or so clones, approximately 95% seen once. The specimen was PBMCs. Receptor source: a donor aged 10-30 years with latent tuberculosis or without tuberculosis infection.

This chain uses TRBV19 with TRBJ2-1, with 7 bases identical to TRBD1. The CDR3 has 16 residues. CDR1 is LNHDA, CDR2 SQIVND, per germline (reference sequence). The V segment lost 5 bases and the J segment 2 bases; nucleotides outside the gene matches: 9. Here the CDR3 reads CASSSSGTDTYNEQFF. The CDR3 DNA reads TGTGCCAGTAGTTCCTCCGGGACAGACACCTACAATGAGCAGTTCTTC.

The rearrangement links TRBV5-8 to TRBJ2-7, with 7 positions matching TRBD1. Germline lookup yields CDR1 SGHTS and CDR2 YDEGEE. The CDR3 is 15 residues long. With 4 bases clipped from V and 0 bases from J, the junction kept 7 bases outside the gene matches. CDR3 in amino acids: CASSVGQHFSYEQYF. CDR3 DNA: TGTGCCAGCAGCGTGGGACAGCATTTCTCCTACGAGCAGTACTTC. Combining the CDR3 with reference TRBV5-8 and TRBJ2-7 gives the whole variable domain EAGVTQSPTHLIKTRGQQATLRCSPISGHTSVYWYQQALGLGLQFLLWYDEGEERNRGNFPPRFSGRQFPNYSSELNVNALELEDSALYLCASSVGQHFSYEQYFGPGTRLTVT.

The rearrangement links TRBV5-1 to TRBJ2-3; TRBD2 agrees at 13 bases. Germline CDR1 is SGHRS and CDR2 is YFSETQ. The ends lost 3 bases at V and 2 bases at J; junction bases unmatched: 3. The CDR3 sequence is 16 residues long. The CDR3 sequence: CASSSGTSGITDTQYF. The CDR3, as DNA: TGCGCCAGCAGCTCCGGGACTAGCGGGATCACAGATACGCAGTATTTT.